This T cell receptor (beta chain) was sequenced in a study of response to subunit inactivated influenza vaccine (dated by TCRdb to the late 2010s). Background for the entire study: To follow how T cells responded to a trivalent subunit inactivated influenza vaccine, the researchers relied on deep quantitative profiling of the T cell receptor repertoire. Here is what the overall study found, with its caveats: It was suggested by the authors that each seasonal influenza vaccination may recruit only a limited number of new T cells.

This clonotype was seen a few times. Its binding antigen is unknown. Base qualities are missing; no much larger clone stands one base away. Library preparation was by RT-PCR. The sequencer listed for this sample is Illumina HiSeq 2500. In TCRdb, the public reads were trimmed at Q25 with fastp and aligned with MiXCR, with productive beta chains retained. A single entry per CDR3 protein holds the most common genes and DNA from its merged rows. Here the sample has 250,000 to 350,000 distinct CDR3 sequences; approximately 20% occur a single time. In total, the top ten clones hold 10% of the sample. Inclusive of the bounding cysteine and phenylalanine, the CDR3 is 15 residues long. Only the CDR3 DNA is retained, 45 bases long and in frame from the first base. Via the germline V gene, CDR1 is MDHEN and CDR2 SYDVKM. Clipping removes 3 bases from V and 2 bases from J, with 4 as the unmatched junction base count.

The source of this sequence is a man in his fifties or sixties who received an inactivated influenza vaccine. Donor details come from another sample of the same person, matched by shared clones. Recombination joined TRBV28 with TRBJ1-5, and 7 junction bases match TRBD1. The sequenced sample was PBMCs from blood, obtained about 20 months after vaccination. The CDR3 here reads CASSFPDRGNQPQHF. The nucleotides are TGTGCCAGCAGTTTCCCTGACAGGGGCAATCAGCCCCAGCATTTT.